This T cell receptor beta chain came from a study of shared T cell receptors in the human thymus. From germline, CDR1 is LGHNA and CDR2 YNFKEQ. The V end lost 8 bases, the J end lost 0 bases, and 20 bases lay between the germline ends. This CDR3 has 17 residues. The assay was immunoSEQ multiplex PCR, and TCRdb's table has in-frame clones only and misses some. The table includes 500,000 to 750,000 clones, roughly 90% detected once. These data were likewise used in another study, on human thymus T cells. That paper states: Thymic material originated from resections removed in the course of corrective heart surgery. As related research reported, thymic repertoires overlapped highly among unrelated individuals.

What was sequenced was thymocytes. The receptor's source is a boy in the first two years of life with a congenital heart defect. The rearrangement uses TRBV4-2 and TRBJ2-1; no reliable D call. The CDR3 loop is CASSREDGGISYNEQFF. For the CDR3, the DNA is TGTGCCAGCTCCCGAGAAGACGGCGGAATCTCCTACAATGAGCAGTTCTTC.